This T cell receptor (beta chain) was profiled in a study of blood T cell repertoires in COVID-19. Overall study context: COVID-19 samples from acute and convalescent phases originated in the United States, Italy and Spain. Nucleic acid was either cDNA or gDNA, and it came from T cells, B-cell-depleted T cells, or PBMCs.

Per the study methods: Amplification of reference gene primers provided the estimated nucleated cell counts. Clones were sequenced by immunoSEQ multiplex PCR, and TCRdb holds only the in-frame ones, with some missing. Clone size and the V and J calls come from that table; the DNA yielded D and trimming. The table records 90,000 to 120,000 clones, roughly 84% of them present only once. Points on this clone: At the DNA level, this CDR3 is encoded by other sequences in the same sample as well.

Germline lookup yields CDR1 SGHTA and CDR2 FQGTGA. The CDR3 contains 15 residues. The ends lost 1 base at V and 2 bases at J; junction bases unmatched: 0. The V call is TRBV7-3, the J call TRBJ2-1; 9 positions match TRBD2. Material for sequencing was peripheral blood. The TCR sequence derives from a human donor in a cohort sampled during active COVID-19. In DNA, the CDR3 is TGTGCCAGCAGCTTAATAGCGGGAGCCTACAATGAGCAGTTCTTC. It is translated as CASSLIAGAYNEQFF.